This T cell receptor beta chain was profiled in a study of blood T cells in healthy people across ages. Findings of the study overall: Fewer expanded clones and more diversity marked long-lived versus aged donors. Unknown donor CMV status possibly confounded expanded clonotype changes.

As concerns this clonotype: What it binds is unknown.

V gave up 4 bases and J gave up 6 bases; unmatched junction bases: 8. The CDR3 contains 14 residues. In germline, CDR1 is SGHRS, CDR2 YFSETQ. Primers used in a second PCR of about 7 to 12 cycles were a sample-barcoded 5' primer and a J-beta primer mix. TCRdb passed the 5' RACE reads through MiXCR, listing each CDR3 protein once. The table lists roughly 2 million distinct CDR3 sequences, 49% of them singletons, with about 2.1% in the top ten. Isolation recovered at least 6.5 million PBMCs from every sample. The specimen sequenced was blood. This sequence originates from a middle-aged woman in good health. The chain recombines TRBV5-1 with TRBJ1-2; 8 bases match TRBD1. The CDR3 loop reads CASSIKAGGNGYTF. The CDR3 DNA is TGCGCCAGCAGCATCAAAGCAGGGGGCAATGGCTACACCTTC.